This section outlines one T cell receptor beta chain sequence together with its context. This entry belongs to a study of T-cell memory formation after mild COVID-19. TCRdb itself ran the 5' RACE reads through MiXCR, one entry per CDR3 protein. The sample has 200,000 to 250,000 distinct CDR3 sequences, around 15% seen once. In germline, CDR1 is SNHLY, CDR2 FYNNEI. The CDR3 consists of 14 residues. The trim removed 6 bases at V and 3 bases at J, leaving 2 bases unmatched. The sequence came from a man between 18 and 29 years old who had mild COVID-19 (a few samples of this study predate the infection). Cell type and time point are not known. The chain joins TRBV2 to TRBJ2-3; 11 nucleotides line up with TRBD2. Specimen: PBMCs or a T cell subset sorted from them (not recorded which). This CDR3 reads CASRGTSGTDTQYF. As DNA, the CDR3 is TGTGCCAGCAGGGGGACTAGCGGTACAGATACGCAGTATTTT.